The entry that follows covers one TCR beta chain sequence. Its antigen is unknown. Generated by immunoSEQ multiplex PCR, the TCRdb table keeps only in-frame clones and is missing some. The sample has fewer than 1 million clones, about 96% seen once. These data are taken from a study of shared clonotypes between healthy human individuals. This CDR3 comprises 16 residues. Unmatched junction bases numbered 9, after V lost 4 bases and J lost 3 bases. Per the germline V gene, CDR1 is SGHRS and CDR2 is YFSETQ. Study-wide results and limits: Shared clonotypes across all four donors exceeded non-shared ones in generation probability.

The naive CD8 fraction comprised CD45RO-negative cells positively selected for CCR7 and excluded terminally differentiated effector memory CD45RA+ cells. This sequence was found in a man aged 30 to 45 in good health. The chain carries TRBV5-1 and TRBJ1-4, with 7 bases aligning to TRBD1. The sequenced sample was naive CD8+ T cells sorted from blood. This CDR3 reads CASSGQAAGANEKLFF. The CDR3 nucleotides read TGCGCCAGCAGCGGACAGGCCGCCGGGGCTAATGAAAAACTGTTTTTT.